This T cell receptor (beta chain) was sequenced during a study of T cell repertoires in cytomegalovirus infection. MiXCR was run by TCRdb on the reads, yielding one entry per CDR3 protein. The table records some 300,000 distinct CDR3 sequences, 9.6% of them present only once. Looked up from germline, CDR1 is ENHRY and CDR2 is SYGVKD. CDR3 size: 18 residues. The V and J ends lost 3 bases and 7 bases, in that order; junction bases with no gene match: 13. This clonotype was seen repeatedly, ten times or more. The specimen sequenced was PBMCs. This sequence joins TRBV10-3 and TRBJ2-1; 12 nucleotides match TRBD2. This sequence originates from a human donor in good health (CMV status not recorded). Some clones in this sample may be carry-over from other donors' samples. CDR3 region: CAISDSLGLAGGPNEQFF. The CDR3 DNA reads as TGTGCCATCAGTGATAGTCTGGGGCTAGCGGGGGGGCCGAATGAGCAGTTCTTC.